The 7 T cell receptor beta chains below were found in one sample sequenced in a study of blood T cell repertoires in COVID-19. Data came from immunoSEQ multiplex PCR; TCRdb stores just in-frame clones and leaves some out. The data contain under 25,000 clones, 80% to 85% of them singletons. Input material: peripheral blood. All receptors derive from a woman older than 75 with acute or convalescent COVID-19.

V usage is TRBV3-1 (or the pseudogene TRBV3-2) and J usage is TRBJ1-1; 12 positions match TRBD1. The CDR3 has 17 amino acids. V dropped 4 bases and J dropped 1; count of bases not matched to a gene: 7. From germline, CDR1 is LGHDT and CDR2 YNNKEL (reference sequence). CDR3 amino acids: CASSPRGTGGPNTEAFF. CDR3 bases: TGTGCCAGCAGCCCAAGGGGGACAGGGGGCCCGAACACTGAAGCTTTCTTT.

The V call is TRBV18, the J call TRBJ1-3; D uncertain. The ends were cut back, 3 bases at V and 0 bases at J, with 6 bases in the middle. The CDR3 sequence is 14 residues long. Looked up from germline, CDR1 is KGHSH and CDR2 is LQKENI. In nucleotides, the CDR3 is TGTGCCAGCTCACCGCTAGACTCTGGAAACACCATATATTTT. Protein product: CASSPLDSGNTIYF. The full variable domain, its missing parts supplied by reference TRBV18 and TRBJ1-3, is NAGVMQNPRHLVRRRGQEARLRCSPMKGHSHVYWYRQLPEEGLKFMVYLQKENIIDESGMPKERFSAEFPKEGPSILRIQQVVRGDSAAYFCASSPLDSGNTIYFGEGSWLTVV.

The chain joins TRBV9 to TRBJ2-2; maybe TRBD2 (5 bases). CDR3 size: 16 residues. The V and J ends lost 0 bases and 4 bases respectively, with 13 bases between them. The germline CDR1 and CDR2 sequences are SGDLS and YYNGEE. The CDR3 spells CASSVAGVPGTGELFF. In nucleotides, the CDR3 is TGTGCCAGCAGCGTAGCCGGGGTTCCGGGCACCGGGGAGCTGTTTTTT.

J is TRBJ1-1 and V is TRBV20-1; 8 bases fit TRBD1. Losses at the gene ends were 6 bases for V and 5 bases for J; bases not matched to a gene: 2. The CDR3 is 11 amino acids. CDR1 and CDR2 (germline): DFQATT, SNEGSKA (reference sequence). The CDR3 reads CSADRGTEAFF. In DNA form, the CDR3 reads TGCAGTGCCGACAGGGGAACTGAAGCTTTCTTT.

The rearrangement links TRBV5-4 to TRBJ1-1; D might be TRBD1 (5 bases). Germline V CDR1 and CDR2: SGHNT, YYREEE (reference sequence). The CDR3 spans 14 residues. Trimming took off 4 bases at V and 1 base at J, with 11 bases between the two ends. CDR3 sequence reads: CASSRTTANTEAFF. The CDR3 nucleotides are TGTGCCAGCAGCCGTACGACAGCGAACACTGAAGCTTTCTTT.

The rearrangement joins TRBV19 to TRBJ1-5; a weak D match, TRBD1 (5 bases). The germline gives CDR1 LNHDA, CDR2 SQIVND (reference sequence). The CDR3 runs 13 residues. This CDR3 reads CASGPVDSQPQHF. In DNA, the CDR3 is TGTGCTTCAGGGCCCGTAGACTCTCAGCCCCAGCATTTT.

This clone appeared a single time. The chain's CDR3 is CASSLTANTQYF. The CDR3 nucleotides read TGTGCCAGCAGTCTGACAGCAAATACGCAGTATTTT. The V call is TRBV28, the J call TRBJ2-3; D is possibly TRBD1 (5 bases). Germline V CDR1 and CDR2: MDHEN, SYDVKM. The length of the CDR3 is 12 residues. The V end lost 5 bases, the J end lost 7 bases, and 10 bases lay between the germline ends.